The 18 T cell receptor beta chains below come from one sample, sequenced in a study of blood T cell repertoires in COVID-19. Assay used: immunoSEQ multiplex PCR; TCRdb lists only in-frame clones, some missing. Of 310,000 or so clones in the sample, nearly 90% were seen once. The source material was PBMCs or T cells enriched from blood (not recorded which). The origin of the receptors is a woman aged 25 to 39 who had recovered from COVID-19.

The V and J genes are TRBV29-1 and TRBJ2-3; 7 bases line up with TRBD2. Trimming cost V 7 bases and J 1 base; bases outside gene matches: 5. The germline CDR1 and CDR2 sequences are SQVTM and ANQGSEA. CDR3 length equals 13 residues. The DNA for the CDR3 is TGCAGCGGCTTTGCGGGGGGCACAGATACGCAGTATTTT. Its translation is CSGFAGGTDTQYF.

This chain connects TRBV19 to TRBJ1-2; 7 nucleotides line up with TRBD1. The CDR3 is 14 amino acids. The trim removed 6 bases at V and 7 bases at J, leaving 11 bases unmatched. Germline-derived CDR1 and CDR2 are LNHDA and SQIVND (reference sequence). The CDR3: CASRIQTGPFGYTF. The CDR3 region has the DNA TGTGCCAGTAGAATCCAGACAGGGCCCTTTGGCTACACCTTC.

This rearrangement joins TRBV12-3 or TRBV12-4 to TRBJ1-2, with D tentatively TRBD1 (5 bases). CDR3 length: 13 residues. The V and J ends lost 5 bases and 2 bases respectively, with 9 bases between them. This CDR3 is CASSRTTNYGYTF. DNA of the CDR3: TGTGCCAGCAGTCGGACAACGAACTATGGCTACACCTTC.

The genes are TRBV19 and TRBJ1-5; 11 bases map to TRBD1. The CDR3 consists of 15 residues. The V and J ends lost 6 bases and 4 bases, in that order; junction bases with no gene match: 5. Germline-derived CDR1 and CDR2 are LNHDA and SQIVND (reference sequence). The CDR3: CASRSGTGGNQPQHF. CDR3 in DNA: TGTGCCAGTAGGTCCGGGACAGGGGGAAATCAGCCCCAGCATTTT.

The genes are TRBV27 and TRBJ2-3; TRBD1 is a possible D gene (5 bases). CDR3 length: 13 amino acids. The germline V gene encodes CDR1 MNHEY and CDR2 SMNVEV (reference sequence). Trimming stripped 5 bases from V and 1 base from J, with 7 bases between. This chain's CDR3 is CASSMTGTDTQYF. The CDR3 DNA reads TGTGCCAGCAGTATGACAGGCACAGATACGCAGTATTTT.

This clone showed up just once. The chain employs TRBV9 and TRBJ2-1; D uncertain. Germline assignment: CDR1 SGDLS and CDR2 YYNGEE. The CDR3 totals 14 residues. With 3 bases removed from V and 0 bases from J, the gap between germline ends came to 7 bases. The CDR3 nucleotides read TGTGCCAGCAGCGACTTGAGCTCCTACAATGAGCAGTTCTTC. Its protein product is CASSDLSSYNEQFF. Complete variable domain (other parts from reference TRBV9 and TRBJ2-1): DSGVTQTPKHLITATGQRVTLRCSPRSGDLSVYWYQQSLDQGLQFLIQYYNGEERAKGNILERFSAQQFPDLHSELNLSSLELGDSALYFCASSDLSSYNEQFFGPGTRLTVL.

This clone showed up just once. V gene TRBV4-1 combines with J gene TRBJ2-1, with 7 positions matching TRBD2. The CDR3 consists of 16 residues. J lost 6 bases, V lost 3 bases, and 11 bases had no gene match. Germline loops: CDR1 MGHRA, CDR2 YSYEKL. CDR3 region: CASSHETSTLLNEQFF. The DNA for the CDR3 is TGCGCCAGCAGCCATGAGACTAGCACTCTCCTCAATGAGCAGTTCTTC.

The chain recombines TRBV19 with TRBJ2-7; the D gene is possibly TRBD1 (6 bases). Germline V lookup: CDR1 LNHDA, CDR2 SQIVND (reference sequence). V shed 6 bases and J shed 6 bases, with 15 bases lying between them. The CDR3 runs 13 residues. The CDR3 DNA follows: TGTGCCAGTAGAGAAACAGGGAGCGGCGAGCAGTACTTC. This encodes CASRETGSGEQYF. Together with reference TRBV19 and TRBJ2-7, the CDR3 gives the full variable domain: DGGITQSPKYLFRKEGQNVTLSCEQNLNHDAMYWYRQDPGQGLRLIYYSQIVNDFQKGDIAEGYSVSREKKESFPLTVTSAQKNPTAFYLCASRETGSGEQYFGPGTRLTVT.

The V call is TRBV6-5, the J call TRBJ1-5, with TRBD1 identical over 9 bases. The CDR3 length is 15 residues. The V segment lost 6 bases and the J segment 4 bases; nucleotides outside the gene matches: 7. CDR1 and CDR2 (germline): MNHEY, SVGAGI. This chain's CDR3 is CASSTGQGGNQPQHF. CDR3 bases: TGTGCCAGCAGCACGGGACAGGGAGGAAATCAGCCCCAGCATTTT.

The chain uses TRBV29-1 and TRBJ1-2; D perhaps matches TRBD1 (6 bases). The V end lost 3 bases, the J end lost 7 bases, and 15 bases lay between the germline ends. Germline CDR1 SQVTM, CDR2 ANQGSEA. This CDR3 spans 13 amino acids. Written as DNA, the CDR3 is TGCAGCGTTGATCTCGGGGGGGCTTTTGGCTACACCTTC. Protein sequence: CSVDLGGAFGYTF. The complete variable domain, with remaining parts taken from reference TRBV29-1 and TRBJ1-2, reads SAVISQKPSRDICQRGTSLTIQCQVDSQVTMMFWYRQQPGQSLTLIATANQGSEATYESGFVIDKFPISRPNLTFSTLTVSNMSPEDSSIYLCSVDLGGAFGYTFGSGTRLTVV.

The chain is built from TRBV5-4 and TRBJ2-7; 7 bases map to TRBD1. Trimming cost V 4 bases and J 6 bases; bases outside gene matches: 10. CDR3 length: 14 amino acids. From germline, CDR1 is SGHNT and CDR2 YYREEE (reference sequence). CDR3 DNA sequence: TGTGCCAGCAGCCATCAAACAGCAGGGGGCGAGCAGTACTTC. Its protein product is CASSHQTAGGEQYF.

V gene TRBV5-4 combines with J gene TRBJ1-4; D is possibly TRBD1 (5 bases). This CDR3 has 15 amino acids. CDR1 SGHNT and CDR2 YYREEE come from the germline V gene (reference sequence). With 4 bases removed from V and 5 bases from J, the gap between germline ends came to 15 bases. Here the CDR3 reads CASSPTGQTNEKLFF. The CDR3, as DNA: TGTGCCAGCAGCCCGACCGGACAAACGAATGAAAAACTGTTTTTT.

This clone has a single count. The chain is built from TRBV4-3 and TRBJ2-3, with 7 bases lining up with TRBD2. CDR1 and CDR2 (germline): LGHNA, YSLEER. With 4 bases clipped from V and 2 bases from J, the junction kept 9 bases outside the gene matches. CDR3 length: 16 residues. In nucleotides, the CDR3 is TGCGCCAGCAGCCCCGGCCCCAGCGGGAACACAGATACGCAGTATTTT. Translating it yields CASSPGPSGNTDTQYF.

This clone occurred a few times. The V and J genes are TRBV5-1 and TRBJ1-1, with unresolved D. Germline CDR1 SGHRS, CDR2 YFSETQ. V gave up 4 bases and J gave up 5 bases, with 12 bases separating them. The CDR3 totals 13 residues. For the CDR3, the DNA is TGCGCCAGCAGCGGAGGACTTGGAACTGAAGCTTTCTTT. Translation gives CASSGGLGTEAFF.

The chain has TRBV7-2 and TRBJ1-3; TRBD1 might be the D (5 bases). This CDR3 region has 16 residues. Germline-derived CDR1 and CDR2 are SGHTA and FQGNSA. Trimming removed 4 bases from V and 0 bases from J, with 13 bases in between. In DNA form, the CDR3 reads TGTGCCAGCAGCTCCGGGGGTCAAATCTCTGGAAACACCATATATTTT. Amino acid sequence: CASSSGGQISGNTIYF. The full variable domain, with the rest looked up from reference TRBV7-2 and TRBJ1-3, is GAGVSQSPSNKVTEKGKDVELRCDPISGHTALYWYRQSLGQGLEFLIYFQGNSAPDKSGLPSDRFSAERTGGSVSTLTIQRTQQEDSAVYLCASSSGGQISGNTIYFGEGSWLTVV.

This clone was counted a single time. An end of the junction differs from the germline gene, which may be a read error. The chain combines TRBV7-7 with TRBJ1-3; no definite D call. Germline V gene data show CDR1 as SSHAT and CDR2 as FNYEAQ (reference sequence). This CDR3 region has 13 residues. The CDR3 is CASSSNGGNTIYF. CDR3 DNA: TGTGCTAGCAGCTCAAACGGGGGAAACACCATATATTTT.

The rearrangement joins TRBV19 to TRBJ2-7; 10 nucleotides match TRBD1. Germline assignment: CDR1 LNHDA and CDR2 SQIVND (reference sequence). V lost 7 bases to trimming and J lost 5 bases; unmatched junction nucleotides: 14. The CDR3 loop spans 16 amino acids. The CDR3 DNA sequence: TGTGCCAGTACCCCCCCTAAGACAGGGGGCTCGCACGAGCAGTACTTC. This gives the protein CASTPPKTGGSHEQYF.

V usage is TRBV29-1 and J usage is TRBJ1-1; TRBD1 might be the D (5 bases). The CDR3 loop spans 13 amino acids. The germline V and J ends were trimmed by 7 bases and 1 base, with 13 bases remaining between them. From germline, CDR1 is SQVTM and CDR2 ANQGSEA. CDR3 sequence: CSGEVGTNTEAFF. The CDR3, as DNA: TGCAGCGGGGAGGTTGGGACGAACACTGAAGCTTTCTTT.